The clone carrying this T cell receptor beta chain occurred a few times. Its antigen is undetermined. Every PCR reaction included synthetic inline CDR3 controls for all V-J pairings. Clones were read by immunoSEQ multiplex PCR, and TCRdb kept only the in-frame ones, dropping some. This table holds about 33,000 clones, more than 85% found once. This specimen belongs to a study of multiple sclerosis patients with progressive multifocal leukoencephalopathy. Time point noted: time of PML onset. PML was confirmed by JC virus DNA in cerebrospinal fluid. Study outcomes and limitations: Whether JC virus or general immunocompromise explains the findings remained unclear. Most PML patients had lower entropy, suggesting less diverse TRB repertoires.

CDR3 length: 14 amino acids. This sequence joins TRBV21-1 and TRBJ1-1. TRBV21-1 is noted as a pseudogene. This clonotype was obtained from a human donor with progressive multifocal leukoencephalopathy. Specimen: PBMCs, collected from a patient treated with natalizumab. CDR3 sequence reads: CASSKAAANTEAFF. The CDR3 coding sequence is TGTGCCAGCAGCAAAGCGGCAGCTAACACTGAAGCTTTCTTT.